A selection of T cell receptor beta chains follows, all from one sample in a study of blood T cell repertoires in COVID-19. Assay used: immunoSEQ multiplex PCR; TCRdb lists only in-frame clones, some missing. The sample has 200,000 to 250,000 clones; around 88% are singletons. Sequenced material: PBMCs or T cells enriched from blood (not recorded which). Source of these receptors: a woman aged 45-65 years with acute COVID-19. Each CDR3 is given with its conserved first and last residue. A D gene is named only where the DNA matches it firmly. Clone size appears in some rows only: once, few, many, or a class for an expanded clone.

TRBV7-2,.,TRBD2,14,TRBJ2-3,CASSLGLSTDTQYF,TGTGCCAGCAGCTTGGGACTAAGCACAGATACGCAGTATTTT
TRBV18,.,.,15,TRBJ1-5,CASSPIPNSNQPQHF,TGTGCCAGCTCACCAATTCCTAATAGCAATCAGCCCCAGCATTTT
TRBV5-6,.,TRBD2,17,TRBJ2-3,CASSLRTTSGGTDTQYF,TGTGCCAGCAGCTTGAGGACGACTAGCGGGGGGACAGATACGCAGTATTTT
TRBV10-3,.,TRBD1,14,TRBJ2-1,CAIRRTGGLNEQFF,TGTGCCATCAGGCGGACAGGGGGCCTCAATGAGCAGTTCTTC
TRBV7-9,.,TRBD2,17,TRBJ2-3,CASSLVGTRSPKNTQYF,TGTGCCAGCAGCTTAGTCGGGACTAGATCGCCAAAAAATACGCAGTATTTT
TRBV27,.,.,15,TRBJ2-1,CASAPGTSNFNEQFF,TGTGCCAGCGCCCCCGGGACAAGTAATTTCAATGAGCAGTTCTTC
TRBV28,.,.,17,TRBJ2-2,CASSLWQGSPNTGELFF,TGTGCCAGCAGTTTATGGCAGGGCAGCCCGAACACCGGGGAGCTGTTTTTT
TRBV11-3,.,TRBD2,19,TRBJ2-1,CASTRTGTSGFASYNEQFF,TGTGCCAGCACCCGAACCGGGACTAGCGGGTTTGCCTCCTACAATGAGCAGTTCTTC
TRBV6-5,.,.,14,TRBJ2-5,CASSYFETGETQYF,TGTGCCAGCAGTTACTTCGAGACGGGGGAGACCCAGTACTTC
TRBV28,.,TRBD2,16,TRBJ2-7,CASSSPGTSGTGEQYF,TGTGCCAGCAGTTCCCCCGGGACTAGCGGGACCGGCGAGCAGTACTTC
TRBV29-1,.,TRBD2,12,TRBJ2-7,CSALTSGYEQYF,TGCAGCGCCTTGACTAGCGGCTACGAGCAGTACTTC
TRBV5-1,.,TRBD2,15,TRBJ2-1,CASSGLAGAAVEQFF,TGCGCCAGCAGCGGGCTAGCGGGAGCCGCGGTTGAGCAGTTCTTC
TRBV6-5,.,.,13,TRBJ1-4,CASSYGGKEKLFF,TGTGCCAGCAGTTACGGAGGGAAAGAAAAACTGTTTTTT
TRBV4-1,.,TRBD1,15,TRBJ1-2,CASSQGQGSNYGYTF,TGCGCCAGCAGCCAGGGACAGGGATCCAACTATGGCTACACCTTC
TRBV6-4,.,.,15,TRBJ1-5,CARQTGTPSNQPQHF,TGTGCCAGACAGACCGGGACACCTAGCAATCAGCCCCAGCATTTT
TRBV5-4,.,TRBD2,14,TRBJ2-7,CASRGGPSGSEQYF,TGTGCCAGCAGGGGTGGGCCTAGCGGGAGCGAGCAGTACTTC
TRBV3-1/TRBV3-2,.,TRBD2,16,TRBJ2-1,CASSPLAGGTYNEQFF,TGTGCCAGCAGCCCGCTGGCGGGAGGTACCTACAATGAGCAGTTCTTC
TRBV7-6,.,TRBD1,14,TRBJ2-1,CASSADRGPDEQFF,TGTGCCAGCAGCGCCGACAGGGGGCCAGATGAGCAGTTCTTC
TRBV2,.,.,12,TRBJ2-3,CASHVEEDTQYF,TGTGCCAGCCACGTCGAAGAGGATACGCAGTATTTT
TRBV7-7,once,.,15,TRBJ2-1,CASSAREGLTNEQFF,TGTGCCAGCAGCGCCCGCGAGGGTTTGACCAATGAGCAGTTCTTC
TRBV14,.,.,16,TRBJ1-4,CASSQQGGATNEKLFF,TGTGCCAGCAGCCAGCAGGGTGGGGCAACTAATGAAAAACTGTTTTTT
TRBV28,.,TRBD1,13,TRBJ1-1,CASRDSLNTEAFF,TGTGCCAGCCGGGACAGCTTGAACACTGAAGCTTTCTTT
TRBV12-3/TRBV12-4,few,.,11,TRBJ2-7,CASSLMGKQYF,TGTGCCAGCAGTTTAATGGGCAAGCAGTACTTC
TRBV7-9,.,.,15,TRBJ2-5,CASSYAGPGRETQYF,TGTGCCAGCAGCTATGCGGGGCCGGGCCGGGAGACCCAGTACTTC
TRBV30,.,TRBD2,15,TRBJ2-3,CAWTAAGEVADTQYF,TGTGCCTGGACAGCGGCGGGAGAGGTGGCAGATACGCAGTATTTT
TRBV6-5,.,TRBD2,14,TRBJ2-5,CASSLVGEGETQYF,TGTGCCAGCAGTTTGGTAGGGGAGGGAGAGACCCAGTACTTC
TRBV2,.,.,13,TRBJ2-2,CARQYMNTGELFF,TGTGCCAGACAATACATGAACACCGGGGAGCTGTTTTTT
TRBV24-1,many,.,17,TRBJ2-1,CATSDLHSTSSYNEQFF,TGTGCCACCAGTGATTTGCACAGCACCAGCTCCTACAATGAGCAGTTCTTC
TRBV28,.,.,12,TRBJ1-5,CASKTGGQPQHF,TGTGCCAGCAAGACAGGCGGTCAGCCCCAGCATTTT
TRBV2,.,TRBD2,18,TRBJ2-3,CASREVGLAGGFTDTQYF,TGTGCCAGCAGGGAAGTAGGACTAGCGGGAGGATTCACAGATACGCAGTATTTT
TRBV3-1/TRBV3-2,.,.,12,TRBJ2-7,CASSQDTGEQYF,TGTGCCAGCAGCCAAGACACGGGTGAGCAGTACTTC
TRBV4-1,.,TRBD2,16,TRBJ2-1,CASSRGTSGSHNEQFF,TGCGCCAGCAGCCGGGGGACTAGCGGAAGCCACAATGAGCAGTTCTTC
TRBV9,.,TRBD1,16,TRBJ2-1,CASSVDAGGWGNEQFF,TGTGCCAGCAGCGTAGACGCAGGGGGCTGGGGCAATGAGCAGTTCTTC
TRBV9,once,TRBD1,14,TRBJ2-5,CASSAWTGQETQYF,TGTGCCAGCAGCGCGTGGACAGGGCAAGAGACCCAGTACTTC
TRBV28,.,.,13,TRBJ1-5,CASLGVGNQPQHF,TGTGCCAGCTTAGGGGTCGGCAATCAGCCCCAGCATTTT
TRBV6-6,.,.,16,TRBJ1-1,CASSKTAVQTNTEAFF,TGTGCCAGCAGTAAGACTGCGGTCCAGACTAACACTGAAGCTTTCTTT
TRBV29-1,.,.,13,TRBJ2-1,CSVEPRSYNEQFF,TGCAGCGTTGAGCCAAGGAGCTACAATGAGCAGTTCTTC
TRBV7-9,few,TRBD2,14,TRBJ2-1,CASISGSSYNEQFF,TGTGCCAGCATAAGCGGGAGTTCCTACAATGAGCAGTTCTTC
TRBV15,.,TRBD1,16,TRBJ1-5,CATSSVGTGVYQPQHF,TGTGCCACCAGCAGCGTGGGGACAGGGGTTTACCAGCCCCAGCATTTT
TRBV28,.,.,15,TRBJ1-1,CASSLAGAGNTEAFF,TGTGCCAGCAGTTTGGCGGGGGCGGGGAACACTGAAGCTTTCTTT
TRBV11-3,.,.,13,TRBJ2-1,CASSSSSYNEQFF,TGTGCCAGCAGCTCGAGCTCCTACAATGAGCAGTTCTTC
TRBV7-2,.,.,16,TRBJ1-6,CASSSPPTAINSPLHF,TGTGCCAGCAGCTCCCCCCCGACAGCCATTAATTCACCCCTCCACTTT
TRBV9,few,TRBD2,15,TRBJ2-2,CASSESGRGTGELFF,TGTGCCAGCAGTGAGAGCGGGAGGGGCACCGGGGAGCTGTTTTTT
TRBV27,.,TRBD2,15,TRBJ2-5,CASSLGLAGRETQYF,TGTGCCAGCAGTTTAGGCCTAGCGGGGAGAGAGACCCAGTACTTC
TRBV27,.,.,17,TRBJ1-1,CASSLSWGGKLNTEAFF,TGTGCCAGCAGTTTATCTTGGGGGGGCAAACTGAACACTGAAGCTTTCTTT
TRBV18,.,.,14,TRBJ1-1,CASSPLGANTEAFF,TGTGCCAGCTCACCACTAGGGGCGAACACTGAAGCTTTCTTT
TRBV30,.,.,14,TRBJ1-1,CAWSVEGWDTEAFF,TGTGCCTGGAGTGTTGAGGGATGGGACACTGAAGCTTTCTTT
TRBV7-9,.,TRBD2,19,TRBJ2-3,CASSPYTSGRKVRTDTQYF,TGTGCCAGCAGCCCTTACACTAGCGGGAGAAAAGTTCGCACAGATACGCAGTATTTT
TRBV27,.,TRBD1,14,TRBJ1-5,CASSRTGRDQPQHF,TGTGCCAGCAGTCGGACAGGACGGGATCAGCCCCAGCATTTT